Many counts were recorded for the clone carrying this TCR beta chain. No antigen is known for it. This record comes from a study of T cell repertoires in cytomegalovirus infection. Across the study: Recently identified HLA-C-restricted CMV epitopes were used, and well-studied HLA-B-restricted CMV epitopes were used as well. From public TCR beta signatures came an indication of both CMV infection and matching HLA type. General study points: HLA-C-restricted CMV clonotypes gave the most frequent clonotype in two of eight donors.

The CDR3 runs to 13 residues. Germline CDR1 and CDR2: SGHTA and FQGNSA. V gave up 3 bases and J gave up 9 bases, with 12 bases separating them. Each CDR3 protein gets one entry after TCRdb re-called the reads with MiXCR. Here the sample spans some 500,000 distinct CDR3 sequences, around 40% being singletons. The input for sequencing was cultured PBMCs, taken from culture after CMV antigen stimulation. This chain connects TRBV7-2 to TRBJ1-5; the D gene is possibly TRBD1 (5 bases). The clonotype was recovered from a human donor in good health (CMV status not recorded). Some clones in this sample may be carry-over from other donors' samples. Here the CDR3 reads CASSFDSLGPQHF. The CDR3 DNA is TGTGCCAGCAGCTTTGACAGTCTCGGGCCCCAGCATTTT. The full variable domain, completed using reference TRBV7-2 and TRBJ1-5, is GAGVSQSPSNKVTEKGKDVELRCDPISGHTALYWYRQSLGQGLEFLIYFQGNSAPDKSGLPSDRFSAERTGGSVSTLTIQRTQQEDSAVYLCASSFDSLGPQHFGDGTRLSIL.